The next 13 T cell receptor beta chains were all read from a single sample in a study of T cells in tuberculosis. The data were produced by immunoSEQ multiplex PCR, yet TCRdb's version contains in-frame clones alone and is incomplete. The sample holds about 9,200 clones; around 94% are singletons and the top ten take 13%. Sequencing was performed on PBMCs. These receptors came from an adult with tuberculosis.

The chain recombines TRBV11-3 with TRBJ1-1; 9 bases fit TRBD1. Per germline, CDR1 SGHNT and CDR2 YENEEA. J was trimmed by 3 bases and V by 5 bases; bases with no gene match: 4. This CDR3 region has 14 residues. The CDR3 is CASSPRDRDTEAFF. The CDR3 DNA reads TGTGCCAGCAGCCCCCGGGACAGGGACACTGAAGCTTTCTTT.

The chain combines TRBV15 with TRBJ1-1; no reliable D call. The CDR3 sequence is 13 residues long. The germline V gene encodes CDR1 LNHNV and CDR2 YYDKDF (reference sequence). V gave up 5 bases and J gave up 3 bases, with 10 bases separating them. The CDR3 nucleotides read TGTGCCACCAGCGGAGCGGTACACACTGAAGCTTTCTTT. It is translated as CATSGAVHTEAFF.

The rearrangement uses TRBV4-1 and TRBJ2-2; 10 bases fit TRBD2. Germline CDR1 is MGHRA and CDR2 is YSYEKL. Trimming removed 0 bases from V and 1 base from J; junction bases left unmatched: 8. The CDR3 length is 19 residues. CDR3 loop: CASSQDHLAGAKNTGELFF. The DNA of the CDR3 is TGCGCCAGCAGCCAAGATCATCTAGCGGGGGCCAAGAACACCGGGGAGCTGTTTTTT.

This clone was seen only a few times. The genes are TRBV4-1 and TRBJ1-2, with D perhaps matching TRBD1 (6 bases). Germline CDR1 MGHRA, CDR2 YSYEKL. This CDR3 comprises 13 residues. V gave up 3 bases and J gave up 10 bases, with 15 bases separating them. The CDR3 loop reads CASSHTLQGSYTF. Here the CDR3 DNA reads TGCGCCAGCAGCCACACGCTACAGGGTTCCTACACCTTC.

This clone was picked up one time. The chain has TRBV27 and TRBJ1-5; D possibly corresponds to TRBD1 (5 bases). V was clipped by 2 bases and J by 6 bases, with 8 bases between them. This CDR3 is built from 13 residues. The germline V gene has CDR1 MNHEY and CDR2 SMNVEV (reference sequence). The CDR3 DNA sequence: TGTGCCAGCAGTTTAGGGCAGGGTCAGCCCCAGCATTTT. Encoded protein: CASSLGQGQPQHF.

The chain carries TRBV19 and TRBJ2-7; 13 bases match TRBD2. The CDR3 has 13 residues. Trimming removed 9 bases from V and 2 bases from J; junction bases left unmatched: 1. Germline V gene lookup returns CDR1 LNHDA and CDR2 SQIVND (reference sequence). The CDR3 DNA is TGTGCCAGCGGACTAGCGGGGGCCTACGAGCAGTACTTC. This translates into CASGLAGAYEQYF.

The rearrangement joins TRBV9 to TRBJ1-5, with D perhaps TRBD1 (6 bases). Trimming removed 3 bases from V and 2 bases from J, with 9 bases in between. Per the germline V gene, CDR1 is SGDLS and CDR2 is YYNGEE. The CDR3 consists of 14 residues. The CDR3 loop reads CASSASGGNQPQHF. Here the CDR3 DNA reads TGTGCCAGCAGCGCCTCAGGGGGCAATCAGCCCCAGCATTTT.

This rearrangement joins TRBV6-1 to TRBJ1-2; 7 nucleotides agree with TRBD1. The CDR3 is 14 residues long. CDR1 and CDR2 (germline): MNHNS, SASEGT. Trimming took 7 bases from V and 7 from J; bases not matched to a gene: 12. CDR3 loop: CASTLTGQPLGYTF. In DNA, the CDR3 is TGTGCCAGCACTCTGACGGGACAGCCCCTTGGCTACACCTTC.

This chain links TRBV6-6 with TRBJ1-1, with TRBD1 matching 9 bases. The CDR3 spans 14 residues. Trimming took 6 bases from V and 1 from J; bases not matched to a gene: 3. In germline, CDR1 is MNHNY, CDR2 SVGAGI (reference sequence). Written as DNA, the CDR3 is TGTGCCAGCAGGGAGGGACAGGGGAACACTGAAGCTTTCTTT. Translating gives CASREGQGNTEAFF.

The chain is built from TRBV19 and TRBJ2-3; 15 bases match TRBD2. Germline CDR1 is LNHDA and CDR2 is SQIVND (reference sequence). Trimming cost V 2 bases and J 1 base; bases outside gene matches: 10. The CDR3 covers 20 residues. The CDR3 sequence is CASSIILWTSGRAGTDTQYF. In DNA form, the CDR3 reads TGTGCCAGTAGTATAATCCTATGGACTAGCGGGAGGGCCGGCACAGATACGCAGTATTTT.

The V and J genes are TRBV4-1 and TRBJ2-7; 12 bases fit TRBD2. V dropped 1 base and J dropped 1; count of bases not matched to a gene: 2. The germline V gene has CDR1 MGHRA and CDR2 YSYEKL. The CDR3 spans 16 residues. CDR3: CASSQALAGGSYEQYF. In nucleotides, the CDR3 is TGCGCCAGCAGCCAAGCTCTAGCGGGGGGGTCCTACGAGCAGTACTTC.

The chain joins TRBV27 to TRBJ1-5; 8 bases map to TRBD1. J gave up 5 bases and V 0 bases, and 0 bases lay outside the gene matches. This CDR3 has 14 residues. Per the germline V gene, CDR1 is MNHEY and CDR2 is SMNVEV (reference sequence). CDR3 amino acids: CASSLSTGDQPQHF. Written as DNA, the CDR3 is TGTGCCAGCAGTTTATCGACAGGGGATCAGCCCCAGCATTTT.

The chain recombines TRBV9 with TRBJ2-7, with 7 bases lining up with TRBD1. J lost 2 bases, V lost 4 bases, and 3 bases had no gene match. Per germline, CDR1 SGDLS and CDR2 YYNGEE. The CDR3 is made up of 13 amino acids. The CDR3, as DNA: TGTGCCAGCAGCCTCGGGACAGCCTACGAGCAGTACTTC. Residues: CASSLGTAYEQYF. Based on the CDR3 plus reference TRBV9 and TRBJ2-7, the full variable domain is DSGVTQTPKHLITATGQRVTLRCSPRSGDLSVYWYQQSLDQGLQFLIQYYNGEERAKGNILERFSAQQFPDLHSELNLSSLELGDSALYFCASSLGTAYEQYFGPGTRLTVT.